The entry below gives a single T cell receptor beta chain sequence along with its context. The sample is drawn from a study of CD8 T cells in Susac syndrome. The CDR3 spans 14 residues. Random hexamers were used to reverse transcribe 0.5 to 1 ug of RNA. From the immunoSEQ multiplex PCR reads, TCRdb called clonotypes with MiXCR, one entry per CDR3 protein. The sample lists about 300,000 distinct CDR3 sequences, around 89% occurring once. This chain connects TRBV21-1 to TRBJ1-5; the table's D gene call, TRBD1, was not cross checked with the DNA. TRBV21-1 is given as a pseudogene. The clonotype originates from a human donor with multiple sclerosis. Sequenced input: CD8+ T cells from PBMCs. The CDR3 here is CASSIRQGDQPQHF. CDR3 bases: TGTGCCAGCAGCATTCGACAGGGCGATCAGCCCCAGCATTTT.